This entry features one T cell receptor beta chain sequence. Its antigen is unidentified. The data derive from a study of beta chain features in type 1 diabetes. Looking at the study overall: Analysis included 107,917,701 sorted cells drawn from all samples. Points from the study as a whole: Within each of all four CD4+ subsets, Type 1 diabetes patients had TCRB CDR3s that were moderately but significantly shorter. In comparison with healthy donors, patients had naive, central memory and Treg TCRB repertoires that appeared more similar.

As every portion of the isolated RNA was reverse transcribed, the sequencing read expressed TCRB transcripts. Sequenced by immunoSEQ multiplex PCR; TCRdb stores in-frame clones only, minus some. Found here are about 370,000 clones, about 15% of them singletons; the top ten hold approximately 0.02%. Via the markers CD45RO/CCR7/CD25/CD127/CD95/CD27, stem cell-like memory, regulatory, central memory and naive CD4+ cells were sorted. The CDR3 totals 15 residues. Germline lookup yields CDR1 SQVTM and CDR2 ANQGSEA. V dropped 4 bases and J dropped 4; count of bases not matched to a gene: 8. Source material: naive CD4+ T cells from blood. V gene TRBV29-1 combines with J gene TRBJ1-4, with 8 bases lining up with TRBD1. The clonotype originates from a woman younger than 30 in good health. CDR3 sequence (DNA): TGCAGCGTTGGACAGGGGCGCGGAATTAATGAAAAACTGTTTTTT. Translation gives CSVGQGRGINEKLFF.